Sequencing of this TCR beta chain was carried out in a study of control samples from healthy donors and cancer patients (TCRdb year 2020). Deletion took 0 bases off V and 6 bases off J, with a span of 11 bases between the germline ends. Counted from cysteine to phenylalanine, this CDR3 has 14 amino acids. The kept DNA is CDR3 alone, 42 bases in frame from the first base. The germline V gene provides CDR1 KGHSH and CDR2 LQKENI. As to this clone: It lacks a known antigen. The sample holds no much larger clone one base away, and base qualities are not on file.

Libraries came from the immunoSEQ multiplex PCR assay. This immuneACCESS table, as held by TCRdb, lists in-frame sequences with V and J called but not all clones. Of the missing ones, under half trace to an unresolved V gene in checked studies; the others have no known cause. In this sample the table shows under 65,000 clones, more than 75% of which occur a single time. About 13% of the sample belongs to the ten largest clones. The sample taken for sequencing was PBMCs. Recombination joined TRBV18 with TRBJ1-2; there is no confident call for the D gene. The receptor was isolated from a woman in her sixties or seventies with lung cancer. The CDR3 here reads CASSPPSTDNGYTF. The DNA is TGTGCCAGCTCACCACCGTCAACAGACAATGGCTACACCTTC.